These 32 T cell receptor beta chains were sequenced from one sample in a study of CD8 T cells in ankylosing spondylitis. Study-wide findings and caveats: A motif of under 10 highly homologous TCR beta variants was seen as apparently characteristic of ankylosing spondylitis blood.

TCRdb re-analysed the 5' RACE reads in MiXCR, keeping a single row per CDR3 protein. The sample has 300,000 to 400,000 distinct CDR3 sequences, around 24% seen once. These TCRs are of unknown antigen specificity. Material for sequencing was blood, either unsorted or a sorted T cell fraction (not recorded which). The receptors stem from a male donor with ankylosing spondylitis.

This clonotype was found a few times. The junction departs from the called germline gene at one end, perhaps through a read error. This chain connects TRBV20-1 to TRBJ2-1; the D call may be TRBD1 or TRBD2 (5 bases each). Per germline, CDR1 DFQATT and CDR2 SNEGSKA (reference sequence). This CDR3 comprises 10 residues. The DNA of the CDR3 is TGCAGTGCTATACCGGGACCGACCCTATTC. As protein: CSAIPGPTLF.

The J gene is TRBJ1-2, the V gene TRBV18; D might be TRBD1 (6 bases). This CDR3 has 13 residues. Germline V gene sequence: CDR1 KGHSH, CDR2 LQKENI. Trimming stripped 2 bases from V and 3 bases from J, with 7 bases between. This chain's CDR3 is CASSPGQHYGYTF. DNA of the CDR3: TGTGCCAGCTCACCAGGACAGCACTATGGCTACACCTTC.

This clonotype was observed once. This rearrangement joins TRBV3-1 to TRBJ1-2, with TRBD1 identical over 7 bases. The trim removed 1 base at V and 10 bases at J, leaving 3 bases unmatched. The CDR3 has 12 residues. Germline lookup yields CDR1 LGHDT and CDR2 YNNKEL (reference sequence). CDR3 nucleotide sequence: TGTGCCAGCAGCCAAGGACAGGGAGACTACACCTTC. As protein: CASSQGQGDYTF.

V gene TRBV2 combines with J gene TRBJ2-1; 8 bases align to TRBD2. Unmatched junction bases numbered 7, after V lost 0 bases and J lost 9 bases. The CDR3 length is 15 residues. Germline V gene sequence: CDR1 SNHLY, CDR2 FYNNEI. DNA of the CDR3: TGTGCCAGCAGTGAAGCGCTTCTAGCGGGTGGTGAGCAGTTCTTC. Amino acid sequence: CASSEALLAGGEQFF. The entire variable domain, with the rest obtained from reference TRBV2 and TRBJ2-1, is as follows: EPEVTQTPSHQVTQMGQEVILRCVPISNHLYFYWYRQILGQKVEFLVSFYNNEISEKSEIFDDQFSVERPDGSNFTLKIRSTKLEDSAMYFCASSEALLAGGEQFFGPGTRLTVL.

The CDR3 loop reads CSVGEGWSYNEQFF. The DNA for the CDR3 is TGCAGCGTTGGGGAGGGCTGGTCCTACAATGAGCAGTTCTTC. V and J are TRBV29-1 and TRBJ2-1, with 7 nucleotides matching TRBD2. This CDR3 has 14 amino acids. Trimming removed 4 bases from V and 1 base from J; junction bases left unmatched: 4. Germline assignment: CDR1 SQVTM and CDR2 ANQGSEA.

The chain links TRBV12-3 or TRBV12-4 to TRBJ2-5; D call uncertain. Trimming removed 1 base from V and 5 bases from J, with 8 bases in between. This CDR3 contains 13 residues. CDR3 residues: CASSLGLPETQYF. In nucleotides, the CDR3 is TGTGCCAGCAGTTTAGGCCTTCCGGAGACCCAGTACTTC.

The rearrangement uses TRBV20-1 and TRBJ2-3; D not certain. This CDR3 contains 11 residues. Per the germline V gene, CDR1 is DFQATT and CDR2 is SNEGSKA (reference sequence). V was clipped by 3 bases and J by 6 bases, with 7 bases between them. CDR3 nucleotides: TGCAGTGCTAGCCCTTTGGATACGCAGTATTTT. Encoded protein: CSASPLDTQYF.

This clonotype was detected a few times. This rearrangement joins TRBV20-1 to TRBJ2-7; 10 positions agree with TRBD2. This CDR3 has 14 amino acids. Germline CDR1 and CDR2: DFQATT and SNEGSKA (reference sequence). V dropped 3 bases and J dropped 2; count of bases not matched to a gene: 4. CDR3 DNA sequence: TGCAGTGCTAGCCCTAGCGGGGGACCCTACGAGCAGTACTTC. Its translation: CSASPSGGPYEQYF.

This clonotype was seen a few times. The chain is built from TRBV7-2 and TRBJ1-5, with TRBD1 matching over 8 bases. This CDR3 has 19 amino acids. The germline gives CDR1 SGHTA, CDR2 FQGNSA. With 5 bases clipped from V and 1 base from J, the junction kept 16 bases outside the gene matches. For the CDR3, the DNA is TGTGCCAGCAGCCTTAGCTCCCAGGGGGCGATTGGGAGCAATCAGCCCCAGCATTTT. Its protein product is CASSLSSQGAIGSNQPQHF.

This clonotype has more than one count but fewer than ten. The J gene is TRBJ1-1, the V gene TRBV7-2, with 10 bases aligning to TRBD1. Germline CDR1 and CDR2: SGHTA and FQGNSA. This CDR3 region has 16 residues. With 5 bases clipped from V and 1 base from J, the junction kept 7 bases outside the gene matches. The CDR3 loop reads CASSRQGAVWNTEAFF. The CDR3 nucleotides read TGTGCCAGCAGCAGACAGGGGGCTGTCTGGAACACTGAAGCTTTCTTT.

The chain links TRBV2 to TRBJ2-1; TRBD1 is a possible D gene (6 bases). CDR1 SNHLY and CDR2 FYNNEI come from the germline V gene. The CDR3 runs to 13 residues. CDR3 sequence (DNA): TGTCTAAGCAGGGGCCACTTATACAATGAGCAGTTCTTC. Protein product: CLSRGHLYNEQFF.

The chain joins TRBV5-1 to TRBJ2-1; D ambiguous. V lost 4 bases, J lost 6 bases, and 11 bases lay in between. There are 13 residues in the CDR3. Germline-derived CDR1 and CDR2 are SGHRS and YFSETQ. The DNA for the CDR3 is TGCGCCAGCAGCCTTCCCTATGTCAATGAGCAGTTCTTC. It encodes CASSLPYVNEQFF.

This clonotype has a handful of counts. The chain recombines TRBV7-9 with TRBJ2-1; D might be TRBD2 (5 bases). Trimming removed 1 base at V and 4 bases at J, with 14 bases between. CDR1 and CDR2 from the germline V gene are SEHNR and FQNEAQ (reference sequence). The CDR3 sequence is 16 residues long. Here the CDR3 DNA reads TGTGCCAGCAGCTTAGACCTGGCGGGTTCATACAATGAGCAGTTCTTC. Its translation: CASSLDLAGSYNEQFF.

This clonotype was seen more than once but under ten times. This rearrangement joins TRBV5-1 to TRBJ1-6, with 10 positions matching TRBD1. The CDR3 is made up of 15 amino acids. CDR1 and CDR2 from the germline V gene are SGHRS and YFSETQ. V shed 2 bases, J shed 10 bases, and the junction held 6 bases outside the gene matches. CDR3 region: CASSFGTGEGSPLHF. In DNA form, the CDR3 reads TGCGCCAGCAGCTTCGGGACAGGGGAGGGATCACCCCTCCACTTT.

This clonotype was counted many times. The chain combines TRBV4-2 with TRBJ2-3; 7 nucleotides line up with TRBD1. V trimming: 0 bases; J trimming: 1 base; junction bases outside the gene matches: 1. This CDR3 has 15 amino acids. In germline, CDR1 is LGHNA, CDR2 YNFKEQ. CDR3 nucleotide sequence: TGTGCCAGCAGCCAAGAAACAGGGGGCACAGATACGCAGTATTTT. This translates into CASSQETGGTDTQYF.

The CDR3 region has the DNA TGTGCCAGCAGGCCCGGGGACACCATACCCTACGAGCAGTACTTC. Translation: CASRPGDTIPYEQYF. The chain joins TRBV6-1 to TRBJ2-7, with a possible D match to TRBD1 (6 bases). Between the trimmed V and J ends, which lost 6 bases and 2 bases, there was a span of 17 bases. This CDR3 is built from 15 residues. Germline-derived CDR1 and CDR2 are MNHNS and SASEGT.

The CDR3 sequence: CSAYRTGQETQYF. CDR3 sequence (DNA): TGCAGCGCTTACCGGACGGGACAAGAGACCCAGTACTTC. The gene calls are TRBV29-1 and TRBJ2-5, with TRBD2 as a possible D gene (5 bases). The CDR3 has 13 residues. V dropped 7 bases and J dropped 2 bases, with 14 bases sitting between them. In germline, CDR1 is SQVTM, CDR2 ANQGSEA.

A few counts support this clonotype. V is TRBV10-3 and J is TRBJ2-1, with TRBD2 matching over 9 bases. V shed 0 bases, J shed 11 bases, and the junction held 11 bases outside the gene matches. The CDR3 has 16 residues. Looked up from germline, CDR1 is ENHRY and CDR2 is SYGVKD. The DNA for the CDR3 is TGTGCCATCAGTGAGTCGACGGGACTAGCCGATCCGCAGCAGTTCTTC. It codes for CAISESTGLADPQQFF.

The table lists this clonotype with a few counts. This chain joins TRBV9 and TRBJ2-3; D tentatively fits TRBD1 or TRBD2 (5 bases each). The CDR3 totals 14 residues. From germline, CDR1 is SGDLS and CDR2 YYNGEE. Trimming shortened V by 5 bases and J by 2 bases, and 12 bases separated the two germline ends. The CDR3 bases are TGTGCCAGCAGTAGGACGGGGCTCACAGATACGCAGTATTTT. Translated, it gives CASSRTGLTDTQYF. The full variable domain, its missing parts supplied by reference TRBV9 and TRBJ2-3, is DSGVTQTPKHLITATGQRVTLRCSPRSGDLSVYWYQQSLDQGLQFLIQYYNGEERAKGNILERFSAQQFPDLHSELNLSSLELGDSALYFCASSRTGLTDTQYFGPGTRLTVL.

V and J are TRBV14 and TRBJ2-5; D remains ambiguous. In germline, CDR1 is SGHDN, CDR2 FVKESK. Trimming took 5 bases from V and 5 from J, leaving 12 bases between them. The CDR3 sequence is 13 residues long. CDR3 region: CASSDTPGETQYF. The CDR3 bases are TGTGCCAGCAGCGATACACCCGGGGAGACCCAGTACTTC.

This clonotype was picked up many times. The chain recombines TRBV12-3 or TRBV12-4 with TRBJ1-1, with D perhaps TRBD1 (5 bases). The CDR3 is 13 amino acids. Between the trimmed V and J ends, which lost 5 bases and 5 bases, there was a span of 12 bases. The CDR3 sequence: CASSLYRGTEAFF. CDR3 nucleotides: TGTGCCAGCAGTCTTTACCGGGGGACTGAAGCTTTCTTT.

This clonotype turned up a few times. The rearrangement uses TRBV2 and TRBJ2-2, with TRBD2 matching over 11 bases. Germline CDR1 is SNHLY and CDR2 is FYNNEI. The CDR3 has 17 amino acids. V lost 8 bases, J lost 2 bases, and 10 bases stayed unmatched. This CDR3 reads CASSTGGLAVNTGELFF. The CDR3, as DNA: TGTGCCAGCTCAACGGGGGGACTAGCGGTAAACACCGGGGAGCTGTTTTTT.

There are a few counts of this clonotype. This chain links TRBV28 with TRBJ2-2; 7 nucleotides match TRBD1. Per the germline V gene, CDR1 is MDHEN and CDR2 is SYDVKM. This CDR3 spans 15 amino acids. J lost 0 bases, V lost 8 bases, and 6 bases had no gene match. The chain's CDR3 is CASELGQSNTGELFF. The CDR3 DNA reads TGTGCCAGCGAACTGGGACAGTCGAACACCGGGGAGCTGTTTTTT. Full variable domain (outside the CDR3, taken from reference TRBV28 and TRBJ2-2): DVKVTQSSRYLVKRTGEKVFLECVQDMDHENMFWYRQDPGLGLRLIYFSYDVKMKEKGDIPEGYSVSREKKERFSLILESASTNQTSMYLCASELGQSNTGELFFGEGSRLTVL.

V gene TRBV6-5 combines with J gene TRBJ2-2, with unresolved D. This CDR3 is built from 13 residues. Per germline, CDR1 MNHEY and CDR2 SVGAGI. Trimming took 2 bases from V and 3 from J, leaving 4 bases between them. DNA of the CDR3: TGTGCCAGCAGTTACACGCACACCGGGGAGCTGTTTTTT. Amino acids: CASSYTHTGELFF.

This clonotype was found many times. This sequence joins TRBV29-1 and TRBJ2-7, with unresolved D. The CDR3 is made up of 12 amino acids. V lost 0 bases and J 5 bases, leaving 8 bases between the germline ends. Germline values: CDR1 SQVTM, CDR2 ANQGSEA. The CDR3 is CSVEDLVDEQYF. The CDR3 DNA follows: TGCAGCGTTGAAGATCTGGTAGACGAGCAGTACTTC.

A few counts support this clonotype. V and J are TRBV5-1 and TRBJ2-2, with 8 bases matching TRBD2. With V trimmed by 4 bases and J by 7 bases, 12 bases remained unmatched. CDR1 SGHRS and CDR2 YFSETQ come from the germline V gene. The CDR3 spans 16 residues. CDR3 sequence: CASSRGGLARDGELFF. DNA for the CDR3: TGCGCCAGCAGCCGGGGCGGACTAGCTCGGGACGGGGAGCTGTTTTTT. The variable domain in full, with the rest retrieved from reference TRBV5-1 and TRBJ2-2, is KAGVTQTPRYLIKTRGQQVTLSCSPISGHRSVSWYQQTPGQGLQFLFEYFSETQRNKGNFPGRFSGRQFSNSRSEMNVSTLELGDSALYLCASSRGGLARDGELFFGEGSRLTVL.

The chain recombines TRBV15 with TRBJ2-7; 11 positions agree with TRBD2. Germline CDR1 LNHNV, CDR2 YYDKDF (reference sequence). The CDR3 has 16 amino acids. V was clipped by 1 base and J by 7 bases; unmatched bases: 9. CDR3 region: CATSRGLAGGLSEQYF. The CDR3 coding sequence is TGTGCCACCAGCAGAGGGCTAGCGGGAGGTCTCTCGGAGCAGTACTTC.

This clonotype was picked up a small number of times. The CDR3 DNA reads as TGCAGTGCTACGACGACAGGGTACCGGCTGGAGGGCTACACCTTC. Its translation is CSATTTGYRLEGYTF. V gene TRBV20-1 combines with J gene TRBJ1-2, with 7 bases aligning to TRBD1. Trimming at V came to 4 bases and at J to 8 bases, leaving 16 bases not matched to a gene. This CDR3 comprises 15 residues. Germline V CDR1 and CDR2: DFQATT, SNEGSKA (reference sequence).

The genes are TRBV4-1 and TRBJ1-4; TRBD1 is a possible D gene (5 bases). The germline CDR1 and CDR2 sequences are MGHRA and YSYEKL. Deletions cut 5 bases from V and 7 bases from J, with 14 bases between. The CDR3 covers 14 residues. The CDR3 bases are TGCGCCAGCAGCAGTGAACAGCAGGGTGAAAAACTGTTTTTT. Amino acids: CASSSEQQGEKLFF.

The J gene is TRBJ2-5, the V gene TRBV20-1; the match to TRBD2 covers 8 bases. J lost 2 bases, V lost 6 bases, and 5 bases had no gene match. This CDR3 contains 13 residues. The germline V gene has CDR1 DFQATT and CDR2 SNEGSKA (reference sequence). CDR3: CSAGGLGQETQYF. The CDR3 DNA reads TGCAGTGCGGGGGGACTAGGACAAGAGACCCAGTACTTC.

The CDR3 reads CASSLVGTSTEQYF. The CDR3 DNA reads TGTGCCAGCAGCTTAGTCGGGACTAGTACCGAGCAGTACTTC. The chain carries TRBV7-2 and TRBJ2-7; 8 positions agree with TRBD2. Trimming took 1 base from V and 6 from J; bases not matched to a gene: 5. Germline V gene sequence: CDR1 SGHTA, CDR2 FQGNSA. CDR3 size: 14 residues. Looking up the rest from reference TRBV7-2 and TRBJ2-7 gives the full variable domain: GAGVSQSPSNKVTEKGKDVELRCDPISGHTALYWYRQSLGQGLEFLIYFQGNSAPDKSGLPSDRFSAERTGGSVSTLTIQRTQQEDSAVYLCASSLVGTSTEQYFGPGTRLTVT.

This clonotype was counted many times. The J gene is TRBJ1-2, the V gene TRBV7-8; D unresolved. The CDR3 contains 11 residues. Germline values: CDR1 SGHVS, CDR2 FQNEAQ. Trimming left V 5 bases short and J 8 bases short, with 9 bases between. CDR3 sequence (DNA): TGTGCCAGCAGCCACGGCGGCGGCTACACCTTC. Its translation: CASSHGGGYTF.